This TCR beta chain stems from a study of CD4+ T cells in melanoma. The study, taken as a whole, reports: Diverse differentiation states were reported for melanoma neoantigen-specific CD4+ T cells. CD8+ T cell, macrophage and B cell function reportedly correlated with neoantigen-specific CD4+ T cells.

Details on this clone: Its antigen is unidentified.

Per germline, CDR1 SQVTM and CDR2 ANQGSEA. Trimming cost V 5 bases and J 2 bases, with 16 bases left between them. The CDR3 totals 14 residues. Generated by immunoSEQ multiplex PCR, the TCRdb table keeps only in-frame clones and is missing some. Of some 13,000 clones in the sample, about 80% are singletons; the top ten hold roughly 17%. This chain uses TRBV29-1 with TRBJ2-7; D not certain. The receptor comes from a human donor with melanoma. The sequencing input was cells from a culture (not recorded whether cultured in vitro). The chain's CDR3 is CSVKGRKSPYEQYF. The CDR3 DNA reads TGCAGCGTTAAAGGCAGAAAGTCACCCTACGAGCAGTACTTC.